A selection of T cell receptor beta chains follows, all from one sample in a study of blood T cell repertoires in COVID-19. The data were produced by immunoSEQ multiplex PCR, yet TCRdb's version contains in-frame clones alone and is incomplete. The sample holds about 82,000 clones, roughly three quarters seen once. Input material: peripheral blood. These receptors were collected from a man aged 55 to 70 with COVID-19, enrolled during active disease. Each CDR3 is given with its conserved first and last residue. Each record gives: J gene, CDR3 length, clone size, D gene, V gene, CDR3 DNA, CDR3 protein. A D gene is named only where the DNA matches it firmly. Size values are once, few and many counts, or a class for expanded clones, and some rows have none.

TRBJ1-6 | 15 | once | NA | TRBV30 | TGTGCCTGGAGTGTTGGAGTCGTCTATAATTCACCCCTCCACTTT | CAWSVGVVYNSPLHF
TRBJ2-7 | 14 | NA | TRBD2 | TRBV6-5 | TGTGCCAGCAATGGCGGGAGTTTCTCCTACGAGCAGTACTTC | CASNGGSFSYEQYF
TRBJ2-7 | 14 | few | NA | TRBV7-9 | TGTGCCAGCAGCCAAAAAGAGAGCTCCTACGAGCAGTACTTC | CASSQKESSYEQYF
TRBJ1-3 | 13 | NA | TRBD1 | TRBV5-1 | TGCGCCAGCGGACAGGGAGATGGAAACACCATATATTTT | CASGQGDGNTIYF
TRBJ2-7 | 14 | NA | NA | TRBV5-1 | TGCGCCAGCAGCTCTCAGGGGGGATCCTACGAGCAGTACTTC | CASSSQGGSYEQYF
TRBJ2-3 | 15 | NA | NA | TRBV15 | TGTGCCACCGACCCCGGCGGGGGCGACGGAGATACGCAGTATTTT | CATDPGGGDGDTQYF
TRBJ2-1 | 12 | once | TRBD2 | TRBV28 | TGTGCCAGCGGGAGGGAGCGGAATGAGCAGTTCTTC | CASGRERNEQFF
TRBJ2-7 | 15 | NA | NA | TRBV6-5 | TGTGCCAGCAGGATAGCAGGAATACAGGGCTACGAGCAGTACTTC | CASRIAGIQGYEQYF
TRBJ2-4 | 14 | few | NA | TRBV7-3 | TGTGCCAGCAGCCAGGGCGGGGCGCAGGGTATTCAGTACTTC | CASSQGGAQGIQYF
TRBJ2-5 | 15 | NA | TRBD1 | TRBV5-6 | TGTGCCAGCAGCCCCGGGACAGGGTGGTCAGAGACCCAGTACTTC | CASSPGTGWSETQYF
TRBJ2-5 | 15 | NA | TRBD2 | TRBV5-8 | TGTGCCAGCAGCTTGGATGCGGGAGGGCCAGAGACCCAGTACTTC | CASSLDAGGPETQYF
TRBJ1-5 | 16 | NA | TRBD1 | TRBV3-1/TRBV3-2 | TGTGCCAGCAGCCAAGAGGCCGGGACAGTAAATCAGCCCCAGCATTTT | CASSQEAGTVNQPQHF
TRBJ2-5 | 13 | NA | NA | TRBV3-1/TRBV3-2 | TGTGCCAGCAGCCAAGCCAAGGGGGAGACCCAGTACTTC | CASSQAKGETQYF
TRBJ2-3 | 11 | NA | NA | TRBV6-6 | TGTGCCAGCAGGTTAACAGATACGCAGTATTTT | CASRLTDTQYF
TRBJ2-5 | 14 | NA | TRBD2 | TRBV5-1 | TGCGCCAGCAGCCCGGGGAGCGGGAAAGAGACCCAGTACTTC | CASSPGSGKETQYF
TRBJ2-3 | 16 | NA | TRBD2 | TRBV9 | TGTGCCAGCAGCGCCGCCTCGGGACTAGCTGGTGATACGCAGTATTTT | CASSAASGLAGDTQYF
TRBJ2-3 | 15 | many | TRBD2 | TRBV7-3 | TGTGCCAGCAGCCGCGCCGGGGGGTCCACAGATACGCAGTATTTT | CASSRAGGSTDTQYF
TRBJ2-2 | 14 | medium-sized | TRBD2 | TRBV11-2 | TGTGCCAGCAGCTACGGGGGGTACACCGGGGAGCTGTTTTTT | CASSYGGYTGELFF
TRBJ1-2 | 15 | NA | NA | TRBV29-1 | TGCAGCGCTTTCTCCGGGACTCGGATTAACTATGGCTACACCTTC | CSAFSGTRINYGYTF
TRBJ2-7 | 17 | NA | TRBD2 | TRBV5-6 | TGTGCCAGCAGCAATGGACTAGCGGGGGGGCAATCCTACGAGCAGTACTTC | CASSNGLAGGQSYEQYF
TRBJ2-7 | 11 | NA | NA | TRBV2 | TGTGCCAGCAGTGCACGGGGCGAGCAGTACTTC | CASSARGEQYF
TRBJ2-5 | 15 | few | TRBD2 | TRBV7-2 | TGTGCCAGCAGCCTCCTGCGGGGGGCCCAAGAGACCCAGTACTTC | CASSLLRGAQETQYF
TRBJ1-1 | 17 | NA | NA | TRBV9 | TGTGCCAGCAGCCCTAGAGGGACGGGGGTAGGAGATACTGAAGCTTTCTTT | CASSPRGTGVGDTEAFF
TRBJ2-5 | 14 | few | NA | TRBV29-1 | TGCAGCGTTGCCAGAGGATCGGGCCAAGAGACCCAGTACTTC | CSVARGSGQETQYF
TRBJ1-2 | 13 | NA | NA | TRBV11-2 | TGTGCCAGCAGCTTTCCCAGTAACTATGGCTACACCTTC | CASSFPSNYGYTF
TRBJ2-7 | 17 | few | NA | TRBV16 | TGTGCCAGCAGCCAATCGATCACACCCTCACCCTCCTACGAGCAGTACTTC | CASSQSITPSPSYEQYF
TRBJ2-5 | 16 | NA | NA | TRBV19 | TGTGCCAGTAGCCCTGGGGGCAGGGGTCAAAAAGAGACCCAGTACTTC | CASSPGGRGQKETQYF
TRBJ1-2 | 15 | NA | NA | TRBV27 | TGTGCCAGCAGTTTATCGACAGGTCTTGGCTATGGCTACACCTTC | CASSLSTGLGYGYTF
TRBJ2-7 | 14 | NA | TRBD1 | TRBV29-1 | TGCAGCGTTGAAGGTGGGACAGGGGTTCCCGAGCAGTACTTC | CSVEGGTGVPEQYF
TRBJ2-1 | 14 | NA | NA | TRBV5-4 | TGTGCCAGCAGCTTGGGAAGCTTCGGTGATGAGCAGTTCTTC | CASSLGSFGDEQFF
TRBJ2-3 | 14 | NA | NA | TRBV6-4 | TGTGCCAGCAATAAACGGCGGGGGCTAGATACGCAGTATTTT | CASNKRRGLDTQYF
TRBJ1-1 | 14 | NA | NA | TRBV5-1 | TGCGCCAGCAGCTTTGGTTGGAAGGGGACTGAAGCTTTCTTT | CASSFGWKGTEAFF
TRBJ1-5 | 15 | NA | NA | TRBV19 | TGTGCCAGTAGTATAATAGGAGGGCAGGAACAGCCCCAGCATTTT | CASSIIGGQEQPQHF
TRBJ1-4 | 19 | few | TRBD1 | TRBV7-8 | TGTGCCAGCAGCTCATCATCCCAACTAAACAGGGGGGGATATGAAAAACTGTTTTTT | CASSSSSQLNRGGYEKLFF
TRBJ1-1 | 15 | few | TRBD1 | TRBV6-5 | TGTGCCAGCAGGGCTAATCAGGGGGCGAGCACTGAAGCTTTCTTT | CASRANQGASTEAFF
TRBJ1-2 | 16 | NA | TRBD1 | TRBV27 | TGTGCCAGCAGTTTAGTGACAGGGGGCCCCCCGGGTGGCTACACCTTC | CASSLVTGGPPGGYTF
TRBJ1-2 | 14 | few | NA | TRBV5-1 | TGCGCCAGCAGGAAGGACATATTTGACTATGGCTACACCTTC | CASRKDIFDYGYTF
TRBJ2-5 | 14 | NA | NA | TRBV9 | TGTGCCAGCAGCGTGGGGGCGAGGGTGGAGACCCAGTACTTC | CASSVGARVETQYF
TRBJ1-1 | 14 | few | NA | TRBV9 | TGTGCCAGCAGCGTACAGGGTACAATCACTGAAGCTTTCTTT | CASSVQGTITEAFF